A selection of T cell receptor beta chains follows, all from one sample in a study of cytomegalovirus exposure and HLA in healthy donors. This table comes from immunoSEQ multiplex PCR, and its TCRdb copy is limited to in-frame clones, with some not included. The repertoire holds approximately 160,000 clones, with around four fifths as singletons. The sample was PBMCs. The receptors here all came from a woman aged 30 to 39 in good health and CMV-seropositive. Each CDR3 is given with its conserved first and last residue. Each record gives: J gene, V gene, D gene, clone size, CDR3 protein, CDR3 DNA. The D gene is left open where the match is weak. Expanded clones get a size class; other rows say once, few or many, or leave the size out.

j_call: TRBJ2-1; v_call: TRBV28; d_call: TRBD2; clone_size: -; cdr3_aa: CASSLELAGVEQEQFF; cdr3_nt: TGTGCCAGCAGTTTAGAACTAGCGGGAGTTGAACAAGAGCAGTTCTTC
j_call: TRBJ1-1; v_call: TRBV27; d_call: TRBD1; clone_size: -; cdr3_aa: CASTERTGNTEAFF; cdr3_nt: TGTGCCAGCACCGAACGGACAGGGAACACTGAAGCTTTCTTT
j_call: TRBJ2-1; v_call: TRBV5-1; d_call: -; clone_size: -; cdr3_aa: CASSLWADNEQFF; cdr3_nt: TGCGCCAGCAGCTTGTGGGCTGACAATGAGCAGTTCTTC
j_call: TRBJ2-5; v_call: TRBV10-3; d_call: -; clone_size: -; cdr3_aa: CATIPATGGETQYF; cdr3_nt: TGTGCCACCATCCCTGCGACGGGCGGGGAGACCCAGTACTTC
j_call: TRBJ1-1; v_call: TRBV28; d_call: -; clone_size: -; cdr3_aa: CASRGNRVNTEAFF; cdr3_nt: TGTGCCAGCAGGGGTAACAGGGTAAACACTGAAGCTTTCTTT
j_call: TRBJ2-2; v_call: TRBV5-1; d_call: TRBD2; clone_size: -; cdr3_aa: CASSFSGMDTGELFF; cdr3_nt: TGCGCCAGCAGCTTTAGCGGGATGGACACCGGGGAGCTGTTTTTT
j_call: TRBJ2-1; v_call: TRBV19; d_call: TRBD1; clone_size: once; cdr3_aa: CASSTTGGAGGHEQFF; cdr3_nt: TGTGCCAGTAGTACGACAGGGGGCGCAGGAGGTCATGAGCAGTTCTTC
j_call: TRBJ2-2; v_call: TRBV30; d_call: TRBD1; clone_size: -; cdr3_aa: CAWSRGPNTGELFF; cdr3_nt: TGTGCCTGGTCCAGGGGGCCGAACACCGGGGAGCTGTTTTTT
j_call: TRBJ1-1; v_call: TRBV28; d_call: TRBD1; clone_size: -; cdr3_aa: CASSLWRWDRGVGNTEAFF; cdr3_nt: TGTGCCAGCAGTTTATGGAGGTGGGACAGGGGGGTTGGGAACACTGAAGCTTTCTTT
j_call: TRBJ1-4; v_call: TRBV10-3; d_call: TRBD1; clone_size: -; cdr3_aa: CAISETGTGGNEKLFF; cdr3_nt: TGTGCCATCAGTGAAACGGGGACAGGGGGTAATGAAAAACTGTTTTTT